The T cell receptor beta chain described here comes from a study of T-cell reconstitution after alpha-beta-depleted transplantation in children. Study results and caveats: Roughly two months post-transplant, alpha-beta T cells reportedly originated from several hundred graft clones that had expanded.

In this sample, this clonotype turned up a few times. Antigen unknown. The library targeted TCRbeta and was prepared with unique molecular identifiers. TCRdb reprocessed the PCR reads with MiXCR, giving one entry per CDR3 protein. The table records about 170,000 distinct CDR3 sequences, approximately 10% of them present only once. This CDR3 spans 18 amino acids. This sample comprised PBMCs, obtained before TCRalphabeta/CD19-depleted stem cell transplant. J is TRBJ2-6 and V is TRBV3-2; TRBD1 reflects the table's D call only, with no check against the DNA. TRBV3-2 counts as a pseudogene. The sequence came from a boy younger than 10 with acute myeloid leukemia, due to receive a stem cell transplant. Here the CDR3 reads CASSPPVWANSGANVLTF. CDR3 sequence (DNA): TGTGCCAGCAGTCCCCCGGTCTGGGCCAACTCTGGGGCCAACGTCCTGACTTTC.